Below, 18 T cell receptor beta chains from the same sample are listed, as sequenced in a study of Ad26.COV2.S vaccination and SARS-CoV-2 variants. The treatment here: around 19 received Ad26.COV2.S at low or high dose, single or two shots; about 5 received placebo; per-sample allocation not given. Sampling was done on day 63 after the first vaccine or placebo injection. TCRdb's copy holds only in-frame clones and misses some; the assay was immunoSEQ multiplex PCR. The sample consists of 200,000 to 250,000 clones, around 89% of them appearing once. The sample here was peripheral blood, taken in a trial of Ad26.COV2.S vaccine versus placebo. These receptor sequences come from a person aged 18-65 years who received the Ad26.COV2.S COVID-19 vaccine or a placebo.

This sequence joins TRBV6-4 and TRBJ1-1; 7 positions agree with TRBD1. Germline loops: CDR1 MRHNA, CDR2 SNTAGT. V dropped 6 bases and J dropped 4; count of bases not matched to a gene: 5. The CDR3 is 13 amino acids. The CDR3: CASSSTGSTEAFF. CDR3 DNA: TGTGCCAGCAGCTCGACAGGGAGCACTGAAGCTTTCTTT.

The V call is TRBV24-1, the J call TRBJ2-3, with 9 bases identical to TRBD2. Germline V CDR1 and CDR2: KGHDR, SFDVKD. CDR3 size: 15 residues. J was trimmed by 0 bases and V by 5 bases; bases with no gene match: 2. CDR3 DNA: TGTGCCACCAGTGCGACTAGCGGCAGCACAGATACGCAGTATTTT. This sequence encodes CATSATSGSTDTQYF.

CDR3 in amino acids: CAMGAVSSYNSPLHF. DNA for the CDR3: TGTGCCATGGGAGCGGTGAGCTCCTATAATTCACCCCTCCACTTT. The chain employs TRBV2 and TRBJ1-6; D is uncertain. V gave up 10 bases and J gave up 0 bases, with 13 bases separating them. Germline-derived CDR1 and CDR2 are SNHLY and FYNNEI. This CDR3 contains 15 residues.

The gene calls are TRBV10-3 and TRBJ1-4; possible D gene TRBD1, 5 bases. From germline, CDR1 is ENHRY and CDR2 SYGVKD. CDR3 size: 15 residues. The V end lost 6 bases, the J end lost 8 bases, and 19 bases lay between the germline ends. The CDR3: CAIRGQHTPGEKLFF. In DNA form, the CDR3 reads TGTGCCATCAGGGGTCAACATACTCCAGGGGAAAAACTGTTTTTT.

V gene TRBV27 combines with J gene TRBJ2-1; 12 positions match TRBD1. V was clipped by 5 bases and J by 7 bases; unmatched bases: 6. Germline CDR1 reads MNHEY; CDR2 reads SMNVEV (reference sequence). The CDR3 is 15 amino acids. Written as DNA, the CDR3 is TGTGCCAGCAGTACACCGGGACAGGGGGCGAATGAGCAGTTCTTC. This translates into CASSTPGQGANEQFF.

CDR3 nucleotides: TGTGCCACCAGTGATTTGTCAGGGGGAACCTACAATGAGCAGTTCTTC. This gives the protein CATSDLSGGTYNEQFF. The J gene is TRBJ2-1, the V gene TRBV24-1, with 7 nucleotides matching TRBD1. This CDR3 contains 16 residues. Germline CDR1 and CDR2: KGHDR and SFDVKD. The junction had 3 bases not matched to a gene; V was cut back by 0 bases and J by 2 bases.

This chain uses TRBV24-1 with TRBJ2-7, with TRBD2 matching over 8 bases. This CDR3 region has 14 residues. J gave up 4 bases and V 5 bases, and 6 bases lay outside the gene matches. Germline V gene lookup returns CDR1 KGHDR and CDR2 SFDVKD. The CDR3 loop is CATSAGGGRYEQYF. DNA for the CDR3: TGTGCCACCAGTGCGGGAGGGGGAAGATACGAGCAGTACTTC.

The chain employs TRBV24-1 and TRBJ2-6; D may be TRBD1 or TRBD2 (6 bases each). Trimming took off 6 bases at V and 3 bases at J, with 11 bases between the two ends. Germline values: CDR1 KGHDR, CDR2 SFDVKD. The CDR3 is 15 amino acids. The CDR3 spells CATSSGGGGANVLTF. The DNA of the CDR3 is TGTGCCACCAGTTCCGGGGGCGGTGGGGCCAACGTCCTGACTTTC.

The chain employs TRBV5-1 and TRBJ2-3; 14 bases map to TRBD2. Germline-derived CDR1 and CDR2 are SGHRS and YFSETQ. This CDR3 is 19 amino acids long. With V trimmed by 0 bases and J by 4 bases, 10 bases remained unmatched. CDR3 in DNA: TGCGCCAGCAGCTTGGGTCTTGGACTAGCGGGAGGTTTTGCAGATACGCAGTATTTT. This translates into CASSLGLGLAGGFADTQYF.

V usage is TRBV6-2 or TRBV6-3 and J usage is TRBJ2-2; 7 nucleotides match TRBD1. Trimming removed 2 bases from V and 1 base from J; junction bases left unmatched: 1. The CDR3 consists of 15 residues. Per the germline V gene, CDR1 is MNHEY and CDR2 is SVGEGT. CDR3 sequence: CASSYGDRNTGELFF. The CDR3, as DNA: TGTGCCAGCAGTTACGGGGACAGGAACACCGGGGAGCTGTTTTTT.

V usage is TRBV4-1 and J usage is TRBJ2-1, with 11 bases fitting TRBD2. V trimming: 7 bases; J trimming: 8 bases; junction bases outside the gene matches: 10. The CDR3 contains 15 residues. In germline, CDR1 is MGHRA, CDR2 YSYEKL. The CDR3 here is CASKPGTSGPYEQFF. The CDR3 bases are TGCGCCAGCAAGCCCGGGACTAGCGGCCCCTATGAGCAGTTCTTC.

The genes are TRBV5-5 and TRBJ1-2, with 9 nucleotides matching TRBD1. The germline gives CDR1 SGHKS, CDR2 YYEKEE (reference sequence). CDR3 size: 12 residues. The J segment lost 8 bases and the V segment lost 4 bases, leaving 3 bases of the junction unmatched. In nucleotides, the CDR3 is TGTGCCAGCAGCACCGGACAGGGGGGCTACACCTTC. It translates to CASSTGQGGYTF. Drawing the rest from reference TRBV5-5 and TRBJ1-2, the complete variable domain is DAGVTQSPTHLIKTRGQQVTLRCSPISGHKSVSWYQQVLGQGPQFIFQYYEKEERGRGNFPDRFSARQFPNYSSELNVNALLLGDSALYLCASSTGQGGYTFGSGTRLTVV.

The chain links TRBV9 to TRBJ1-2, with unresolved D. Trimming took 0 bases from V and 4 from J, leaving 10 bases between them. This CDR3 contains 14 residues. CDR1 SGDLS and CDR2 YYNGEE come from the germline V gene. In DNA, the CDR3 is TGTGCCAGCAGCGTAGAGGGTCGGAGCTATGGCTACACCTTC. This codes for CASSVEGRSYGYTF.

The genes are TRBV15 and TRBJ1-4, with D possibly being TRBD1 (5 bases). Trimming pared 1 base from V and 10 bases from J, leaving 13 bases between. Germline V gene data show CDR1 as LNHNV and CDR2 as YYDKDF (reference sequence). This CDR3 region has 14 residues. The CDR3 region has the DNA TGTGCCACCAGCAGAGGGGGGTCGGGGGGAAAACTGTTTTTT. It translates to CATSRGGSGGKLFF.

V is TRBV5-4 and J is TRBJ1-3; D unresolved. Germline V gives CDR1 SGHNT, CDR2 YYREEE (reference sequence). This CDR3 has 14 residues. The germline V and J ends were trimmed by 2 bases and 1 base, with 7 bases remaining between them. Here the CDR3 DNA reads TGTGCCAGCAGCTTATGGGGATCTGGAAACACCATATATTTT. It yields the protein CASSLWGSGNTIYF.

The rearrangement joins TRBV6-2 or TRBV6-3 to TRBJ2-7, with D perhaps TRBD1 or TRBD2 (5 bases each). V lost 2 bases and J 2 bases, leaving 10 bases between the germline ends. CDR1 and CDR2 (germline): MNHEY, SVGEGT. The CDR3 runs to 14 residues. The CDR3 loop reads CASSYTPGPYEQYF. The CDR3 DNA sequence: TGTGCCAGCAGTTACACTCCGGGGCCCTACGAGCAGTACTTC.

This sequence joins TRBV15 and TRBJ2-7; 8 bases agree with TRBD1. This CDR3 comprises 14 residues. J gave up 4 bases and V 1 base, and 3 bases lay outside the gene matches. Looked up from germline, CDR1 is LNHNV and CDR2 is YYDKDF (reference sequence). The CDR3 nucleotides read TGTGCCACCAGCAGAGCGGGACAGGCTTACGAGCAGTACTTC. It translates to CATSRAGQAYEQYF.

The V gene is TRBV5-4, the J gene TRBJ2-7, with D possibly matching TRBD2 (5 bases). Trimming removed 4 bases at V and 2 bases at J, with 13 bases between. Looked up from germline, CDR1 is SGHNT and CDR2 is YYREEE (reference sequence). The CDR3 covers 14 residues. The CDR3 DNA follows: TGTGCCAGCAGCGCGGCCGGGGATCCCTACGAGCAGTACTTC. Protein: CASSAAGDPYEQYF.